This T cell receptor beta chain originates from a study of vaccination and CD4 T cells after COVID-19. Study in general: Each participant was administered two doses of a vaccine, which was either BNT162b2 or mRNA-1273. Samples after vaccination came a median approximately 2.5 months past dose two, ranging 14 to 241. The study's findings and limits: Convalescent patients had a median around 90% of post-vaccine SARS-CoV-2-reactive clones that were detected only after vaccination, not before it. The median count of SARS-CoV-2-reactive clonotypes rose from roughly 21 to 40, not significantly.

The V and J ends lost 3 bases and 3 bases respectively, with 9 bases between them. Germline V gives CDR1 MNHEY, CDR2 SMNVEV (reference sequence). CDR3 length: 15 residues. Note on this clonotype: The antigen is not known.

Cultured CD4+ T-cell DNA underwent Oncomine TCR Beta short-read sequencing. From the PCR reads, TCRdb called clonotypes with MiXCR, one entry per CDR3 protein. Here the sample spans roughly 26,000 distinct CDR3 sequences, less than 50% being singletons. Indicated treatment: approximately nine-day PBMC culture with coronavirus spike peptide pools or control peptides (ViraFEST assay). Sequencing was done on a sample of CD4+ T cells from blood, cultured in vitro. This chain joins TRBV27 and TRBJ1-6, with D unresolved. The sequence came from a human donor who had recovered from COVID-19. The DNA of the CDR3 is TGTGCCAGCAGTTTTCTGACGGTCTATAATTCACCCCTCCACTTT. Protein product: CASSFLTVYNSPLHF.